This TCR beta chain was observed in a study of cytomegalovirus exposure and HLA in healthy donors. Study-level results: It was reported that the classifier diagnosed cytomegalovirus status with high specificity and sensitivity in both the original and validation cohorts. On later analysis, the bulk of CMV-associated TCR beta chains appeared to be HLA-restricted. Productive rates of about 87% or about 30% were seen for most TCR beta V segments in an earlier analysis.

The study ran its PCR with 60 Vbeta and 13 Jbeta primers. The assay was immunoSEQ multiplex PCR, and TCRdb's table has in-frame clones only and misses some. Found here are 65,000 to 80,000 clones, 78% of them singletons; the top ten hold around 9.3%. Germline assignment: CDR1 MDHEN and CDR2 SYDVKM. The V and J ends lost 2 bases and 1 base respectively, with 9 bases between them. CDR3 length: 15 residues. A note on this clone: Its antigen is still unknown.

Input material: PBMCs. The rearrangement links TRBV28 to TRBJ2-1; D perhaps matches TRBD2 (6 bases). The clonotype comes from a middle-aged woman in good health and CMV-seropositive. CDR3 DNA sequence: TGTGCCAGCAGTTTAGCGGGGCCTTCCTACAATGAGCAGTTCTTC. Translated: CASSLAGPSYNEQFF.